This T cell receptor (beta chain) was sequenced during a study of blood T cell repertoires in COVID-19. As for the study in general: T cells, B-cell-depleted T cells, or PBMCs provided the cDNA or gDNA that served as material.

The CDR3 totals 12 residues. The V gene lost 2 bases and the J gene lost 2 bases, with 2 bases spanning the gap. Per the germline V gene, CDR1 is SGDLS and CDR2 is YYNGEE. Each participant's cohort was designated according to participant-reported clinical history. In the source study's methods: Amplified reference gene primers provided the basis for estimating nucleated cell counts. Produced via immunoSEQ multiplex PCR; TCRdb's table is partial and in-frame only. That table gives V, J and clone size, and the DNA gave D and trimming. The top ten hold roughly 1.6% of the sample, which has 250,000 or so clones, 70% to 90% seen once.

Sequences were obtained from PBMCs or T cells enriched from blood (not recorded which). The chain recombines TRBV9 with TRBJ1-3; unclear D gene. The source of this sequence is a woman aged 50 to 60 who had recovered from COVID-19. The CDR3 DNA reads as TGTGCCAGCAGCGTTACTGGAAACACCATATATTTT. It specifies CASSVTGNTIYF.